This T cell receptor beta chain emerged from a study of cytomegalovirus exposure and HLA in healthy donors. Points from the study as a whole: Listed as cytomegalovirus-associated were approximately 160 TCR beta chains.

The CDR3 contains 18 residues. V dropped 0 bases and J dropped 2 bases, with 17 bases sitting between them. The V gene's germline CDR1 is LGHNA and CDR2 YNFKEQ. The protocol was immunoSEQ multiplex PCR, while the TCRdb copy is restricted to in-frame clones and leaves out a portion. The sample lists about 220,000 clones; approximately 88% were seen once. For this clone: As yet, its antigen is unknown.

The receptor comes from a woman aged 30 to 39 in good health and CMV-seropositive. The sequenced material came from PBMCs. The chain employs TRBV4-2 and TRBJ2-1, with D perhaps matching TRBD1 or TRBD2 (6 bases each). In nucleotides, the CDR3 is TGTGCCAGCAGCCAAGAAGAGGTATCGCGGGACACCTACAATGAGCAGTTCTTC. It translates to CASSQEEVSRDTYNEQFF.